The present T cell receptor beta chain was sequenced within a study of shared clonotypes between healthy human individuals. About the research overall: Two women and a few men aged 18 to 49 made up the donors.

In the case of this clone: Its antigen is unidentified.

Assay execution proceeded at the deep level. The repertoire was sequenced with immunoSEQ multiplex PCR; TCRdb's copy has only in-frame clones and lacks some. The data hold about 600,000 clones, with 97% observed a single time. The germline CDR1 and CDR2 sequences are MNHNS and SASEGT. The CDR3 has 15 residues. V was trimmed by 0 bases and J by 4 bases, leaving 9 bases between them. The study, taken as a whole, reports: Donor clonotype sharing was expected to depend on sequencing depth.

Those who donated, Caucasian adults without exception, all lived in Nashville, Tennessee. The TCR comes from a woman aged 30 to 39 in good health. Sequenced material: naive CD4+ T cells sorted from blood. The subset here: CD45RA+ positively selected. This sequence joins TRBV6-1 and TRBJ2-2; D uncertain. The CDR3 region has the DNA TGTGCCAGCAGTGAAGCGATACGGTCCACCGGGGAGCTGTTTTTT. Amino acid sequence: CASSEAIRSTGELFF.